This T cell receptor beta chain is drawn from a study of shared clonotypes between healthy human individuals. Study context: Ranging from 18 to 49 in age, donors were a couple of women and a few men.

Assay runs were performed at deep level. Profiled with immunoSEQ multiplex PCR; TCRdb holds only in-frame clones, not every one. Of 450,000 to 650,000 clones listed, around 77% were seen once; the top ten hold about 12%. This clone was seen a single time. The donor cohort consisted entirely of Caucasian adults residing in Nashville, Tennessee. Source material: PBMCs. The sequence was collected from a woman between 35 and 50 years old in good health. Some clones in this sample may be carry-over from other donors' samples.

Here the CDR3 DNA reads TGTGCCAGCAGTGAAGCCGGACTGCTAAATGAAAAACTGTTTTTT. Protein product: CASSEAGLLNEKLFF. The chain recombines TRBV2 with TRBJ1-4; no reliable D call. Germline CDR1 is SNHLY and CDR2 is FYNNEI. This CDR3 is built from 15 residues. The V end was cut by 0 bases, the J end by 5 bases, with 10 bases between.